This TCR beta chain was sequenced in a study of early T cells in non-severe SARS-CoV-2 infection. Study in general: It was bulk RNA from unsorted whole blood that was sequenced, and the chains were unpaired.

As part of library construction, unique molecular identifiers were attached to individual cDNA molecules. TCRdb reanalysed the 5' RACE reads using MiXCR and keeps one entry per CDR3 protein. In the table there are just under 85,000 distinct CDR3 sequences, about 10% of which are singletons. This clonotype was counted at least ten times. Its antigen is not identified. Notes on the study in general: Sequences matched to VDJdb favored anti-spike CD8 responses, while private and CD4 specificities were missed.

Trimming left V 2 bases short and J 0 bases short, with 11 bases between. The CDR3 extends over 16 amino acids. Germline CDR1 MNHEY, CDR2 SMNVEV (reference sequence). The chain uses TRBV27 and TRBJ2-1; D is unresolved. This TCR was recovered from an adult who was a healthcare worker with PCR-confirmed SARS-CoV-2 infection or an uninfected control (not recorded which). Here the sequenced sample was whole blood, taken at baseline. The CDR3 loop reads CASSLRASSSYNEQFF. CDR3 in DNA: TGTGCCAGCAGTTTACGAGCTTCTAGCTCCTACAATGAGCAGTTCTTC.